These 22 T cell receptor beta chains share one sample of origin, sequenced in a study of persistence of HIV-infected CD4 T cells. Sequencing used immunoSEQ version 4 in survey mode. Here immunoSEQ multiplex PCR was the method, and the copy in TCRdb shows in-frame clones only, minus some. The sample includes about 43,000 clones, roughly 90% of them seen just once. Nonspecific anti-CD3/anti-CD28 bead stimulation represents the broad CD4+ T cell repertoire. CD4+ T cells upregulating both CD40 ligand and CD69 were sorted as responding cells. The antigens these receptors bind are not known. The sample was CD4+ T cells sorted from PBMCs after 18-hour stimulation, taken from a patient who received antiretroviral therapy. The receptors stem from an adult man with HIV who was CMV-seropositive.

The CDR3 region is CASSSPRGGYTDTQYF. The DNA for the CDR3 is TGTGCCAGCAGTTCCCCTCGGGGGGGATACACAGATACGCAGTATTTT. The rearrangement links TRBV6-5 to TRBJ2-3; 8 nucleotides line up with TRBD2. The CDR3 is 16 residues long. Germline CDR1 and CDR2: MNHEY and SVGAGI. Trimming at V came to 4 bases and at J to 2 bases, leaving 8 bases not matched to a gene.

The genes are TRBV2 and TRBJ2-1; 7 bases align to TRBD1. This CDR3 comprises 14 residues. Trimming at V came to 4 bases and at J to 5 bases, leaving 5 bases not matched to a gene. CDR1 and CDR2 from the germline V gene are SNHLY and FYNNEI. DNA for the CDR3: TGTGCCAGCAGTGTCGGGCAGGGGGACAATGAGCAGTTCTTC. Translating gives CASSVGQGDNEQFF.

This clone was seen only once. The CDR3 spells CASSHRETGNTIYF. The CDR3 DNA follows: TGTGCCAGCAGCCATAGGGAAACTGGAAACACCATATATTTT. The chain joins TRBV7-8 to TRBJ1-3; D unresolved. CDR1 is SGHVS and CDR2 is FQNEAQ in the germline V gene. CDR3 length: 14 residues. V was shortened by 5 bases and J by 2 bases, with 10 bases between the two germline ends.

V and J are TRBV27 and TRBJ1-6; 7 bases agree with TRBD1. Germline-derived CDR1 and CDR2 are MNHEY and SMNVEV (reference sequence). Trimming at V came to 4 bases and at J to 7 bases, leaving 7 bases not matched to a gene. This CDR3 is built from 15 residues. CDR3 bases: TGTGCCAGCAGTTCGTCGGACAGGAGGAATTCACCCCTCCACTTT. Protein product: CASSSSDRRNSPLHF.

The J gene is TRBJ2-1, the V gene TRBV2; 7 bases map to TRBD1. Germline V gene data show CDR1 as SNHLY and CDR2 as FYNNEI. Losses at the gene ends were 6 bases for V and 7 bases for J; bases not matched to a gene: 6. This CDR3 spans 13 amino acids. Written as DNA, the CDR3 is TGTGCCAGCAGAGACAGGGTGGGGAATGAGCAGTTCTTC. Amino acid sequence: CASRDRVGNEQFF.

The rearrangement uses TRBV19 and TRBJ2-1; TRBD2 matches 9 bases. Germline CDR1 LNHDA, CDR2 SQIVND (reference sequence). After removal of 5 bases from V and 4 bases from J, the junction contained 3 bases not matched to a gene. The CDR3 spans 14 residues. The CDR3, as DNA: TGTGCCAGTAGTGGTAGCGGGGGTTACAATGAGCAGTTCTTC. Amino acids: CASSGSGGYNEQFF.

This rearrangement joins TRBV6-5 to TRBJ2-7, with a weak D call TRBD1 (5 bases). The germline V and J ends were trimmed by 8 bases and 0 bases, with 14 bases remaining between them. There are 14 residues in the CDR3. Germline CDR1 reads MNHEY; CDR2 reads SVGAGI. CDR3 nucleotide sequence: TGTGCCAGCTCGCGAAACAGGCTCTCCTACGAGCAGTACTTC. As protein: CASSRNRLSYEQYF.

This chain links TRBV29-1 with TRBJ2-2, with D possibly TRBD2 on 7 matching bases. CDR1 is SQVTM, CDR2 ANQGSEA, per germline. CDR3 length equals 15 residues. Trimming cost V 6 bases and J 5 bases, with 19 bases left between them. The CDR3 loop reads CSVSRGAGGTGELFF. In nucleotides, the CDR3 is TGCAGCGTCTCCCGGGGGGCCGGGGGGACCGGGGAGCTGTTTTTT.

The V call is TRBV5-5, the J call TRBJ2-1; tentative D call: TRBD2 (6 bases). Germline CDR1 is SGHKS and CDR2 is YYEKEE (reference sequence). The V and J ends lost 0 bases and 8 bases respectively, with 12 bases between them. This CDR3 spans 14 amino acids. The CDR3 is CASSLEGLRDEQFF. The DNA for the CDR3 is TGTGCCAGCAGCTTGGAGGGACTCCGGGATGAGCAGTTCTTC. Using reference TRBV5-5 and TRBJ2-1 for the parts outside the CDR3, the full variable domain is DAGVTQSPTHLIKTRGQQVTLRCSPISGHKSVSWYQQVLGQGPQFIFQYYEKEERGRGNFPDRFSARQFPNYSSELNVNALLLGDSALYLCASSLEGLRDEQFFGPGTRLTVL.

The CDR3 loop reads CASSLTKGDEQFF. CDR3 in DNA: TGTGCCAGCAGCTTAACGAAGGGGGATGAGCAGTTCTTC. The chain uses TRBV7-3 and TRBJ2-1; weak D call: TRBD1 (6 bases). Germline-derived CDR1 and CDR2 are SGHTA and FQGTGA. V was clipped by 0 bases and J by 8 bases, with 8 bases between them. The CDR3 runs 13 residues.

Only one count was recorded for this clone. The rearrangement uses TRBV20-1 and TRBJ2-2, with TRBD2 matching over 7 bases. This CDR3 spans 15 amino acids. V gave up 3 bases and J gave up 2 bases; unmatched junction bases: 6. Germline V gene lookup returns CDR1 DFQATT and CDR2 SNEGSKA (reference sequence). The CDR3 reads CSASNGGTNTGELFF. The CDR3 DNA reads TGCAGTGCTAGTAACGGGGGGACTAACACCGGGGAGCTGTTTTTT.

This chain uses TRBV19 with TRBJ2-4; weak D call: TRBD2 (6 bases). The V and J ends lost 5 bases and 2 bases respectively, with 19 bases between them. This CDR3 contains 17 residues. Germline V lookup: CDR1 LNHDA, CDR2 SQIVND (reference sequence). CDR3 sequence (DNA): TGTGCCAGTAGTCTCCAGATCGCCGGGAGAACCAAAAACATTCAGTACTTC. This translates into CASSLQIAGRTKNIQYF. Full variable domain (missing parts from reference TRBV19 and TRBJ2-4): DGGITQSPKYLFRKEGQNVTLSCEQNLNHDAMYWYRQDPGQGLRLIYYSQIVNDFQKGDIAEGYSVSREKKESFPLTVTSAQKNPTAFYLCASSLQIAGRTKNIQYFGAGTRLSVL.

The chain is built from TRBV19 and TRBJ2-3; D possibly uses TRBD1 or TRBD2 (5 bases each). Germline CDR1 reads LNHDA; CDR2 reads SQIVND (reference sequence). Trimming stripped 4 bases from V and 4 bases from J, with 9 bases between. This CDR3 contains 13 residues. The CDR3 DNA follows: TGTGCCAGTAGTACCGGGACCCCAGATACGCAGTATTTT. This sequence encodes CASSTGTPDTQYF.

This clone came up a few times. This chain uses TRBV3-1 (or the pseudogene TRBV3-2) with TRBJ1-6; D ambiguous. The CDR3 has 13 amino acids. Germline lookup yields CDR1 LGHDT and CDR2 YNNKEL (reference sequence). V lost 1 base and J 11 bases, leaving 9 bases between the germline ends. The CDR3 bases are TGTGCCAGCAGCCAAGGACGGGAGACACCCCTCCACTTT. It translates to CASSQGRETPLHF.

The chain links TRBV6-5 to TRBJ1-1; 10 nucleotides match TRBD1. This CDR3 is built from 14 residues. CDR1 is MNHEY and CDR2 is SVGAGI in the germline V gene. J lost 5 bases, V lost 4 bases, and 4 bases had no gene match. CDR3 in DNA: TGTGCCAGCAGTTTCGGACAGGGGGTAACTGAAGCTTTCTTT. Amino acids: CASSFGQGVTEAFF.

The chain is built from TRBV19 and TRBJ1-4; 8 bases are a match to TRBD1. Germline values: CDR1 LNHDA, CDR2 SQIVND (reference sequence). CDR3 size: 14 residues. The ends lost 5 bases at V and 10 bases at J; junction bases unmatched: 9. The CDR3 region has the DNA TGTGCCAGTAGTTCGTCGGGACAGGTGGGAAAACTGTTTTTT. Protein sequence: CASSSSGQVGKLFF.

The J gene is TRBJ1-1, the V gene TRBV18, with 8 bases identical to TRBD1. The germline V gene encodes CDR1 KGHSH and CDR2 LQKENI. CDR3 length: 14 amino acids. V lost 5 bases and J lost 1; bases outside the gene matches: 3. CDR3 nucleotide sequence: TGTGCCAGCTCAGCTCAGGGGGCGAACACTGAAGCTTTCTTT. This codes for CASSAQGANTEAFF.

The rearrangement joins TRBV5-1 to TRBJ1-6; 9 nucleotides line up with TRBD1. Germline CDR1 reads SGHRS; CDR2 reads YFSETQ. CDR3 length equals 15 residues. Trimming at V came to 0 bases and at J to 9 bases, leaving 4 bases not matched to a gene. The CDR3 nucleotides are TGCGCCAGCAGCTTGGGGACAGGGGATAGTTCACCCCTCCACTTT. This translates into CASSLGTGDSSPLHF.

The rearrangement links TRBV6-2 or TRBV6-3 to TRBJ2-3, with 10 positions matching TRBD2. The ends lost 6 bases at V and 2 bases at J; junction bases unmatched: 5. CDR3 length: 15 amino acids. Per germline, CDR1 MNHEY and CDR2 SVGEGT. The CDR3 loop reads CASSRTSGFTDTQYF. The CDR3 bases are TGTGCCAGCAGCCGGACTAGCGGTTTCACAGATACGCAGTATTTT.

The chain carries TRBV24-1 and TRBJ2-2; no clear D gene. There are 17 residues in the CDR3. CDR1 is KGHDR, CDR2 SFDVKD, per germline. Trimming removed 3 bases at V and 3 bases at J, with 16 bases between. The CDR3 DNA sequence: TGTGCCACCAGTGATACTCCTCTCTTCCAGGACACCGGGGAGCTGTTTTTT. It specifies CATSDTPLFQDTGELFF.

V gene TRBV5-4 combines with J gene TRBJ1-4; possibly TRBD1 for D (5 bases). CDR1 and CDR2 from the germline V gene are SGHNT and YYREEE (reference sequence). The CDR3 spans 14 residues. Trimming removed 0 bases at V and 7 bases at J, with 10 bases between. The chain's CDR3 is CASSLDRRGEKLFF. The CDR3 region has the DNA TGTGCCAGCAGCTTGGACAGGCGGGGTGAAAAACTGTTTTTT.

This rearrangement joins TRBV14 to TRBJ1-4; D not resolved. Germline CDR1 SGHDN, CDR2 FVKESK. The CDR3 has 15 amino acids. Trimming took off 4 bases at V and 6 bases at J, with 15 bases between the two ends. The chain's CDR3 is CASSRLPGPDEKLFF. In nucleotides, the CDR3 is TGTGCCAGCAGCCGCCTACCGGGCCCTGATGAAAAACTGTTTTTT.